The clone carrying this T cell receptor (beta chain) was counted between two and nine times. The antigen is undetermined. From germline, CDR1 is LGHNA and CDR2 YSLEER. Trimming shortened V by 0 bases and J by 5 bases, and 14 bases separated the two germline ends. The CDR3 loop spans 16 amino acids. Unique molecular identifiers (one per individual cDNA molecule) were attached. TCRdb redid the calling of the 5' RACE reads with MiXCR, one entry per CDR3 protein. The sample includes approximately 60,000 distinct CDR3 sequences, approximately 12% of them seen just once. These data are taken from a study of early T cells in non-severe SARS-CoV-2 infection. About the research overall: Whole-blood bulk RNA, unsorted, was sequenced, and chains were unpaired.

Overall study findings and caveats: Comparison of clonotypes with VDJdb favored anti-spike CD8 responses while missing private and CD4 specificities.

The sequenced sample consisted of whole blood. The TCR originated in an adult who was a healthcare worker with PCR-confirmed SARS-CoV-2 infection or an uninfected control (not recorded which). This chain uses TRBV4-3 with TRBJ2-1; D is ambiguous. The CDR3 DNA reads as TGCGCCAGCAGCCAAGACTTTCTAGGCGGTCACAATGAGCAGTTCTTC. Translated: CASSQDFLGGHNEQFF.